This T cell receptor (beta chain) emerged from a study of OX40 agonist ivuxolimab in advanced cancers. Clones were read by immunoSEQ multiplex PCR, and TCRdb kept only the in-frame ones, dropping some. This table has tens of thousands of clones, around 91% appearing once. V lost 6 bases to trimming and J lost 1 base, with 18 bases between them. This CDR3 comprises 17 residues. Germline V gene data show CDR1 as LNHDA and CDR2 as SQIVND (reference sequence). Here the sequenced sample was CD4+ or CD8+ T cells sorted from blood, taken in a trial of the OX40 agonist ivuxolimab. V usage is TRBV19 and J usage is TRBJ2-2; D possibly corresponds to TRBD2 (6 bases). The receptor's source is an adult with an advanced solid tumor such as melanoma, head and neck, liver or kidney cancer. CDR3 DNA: TGTGCCAGTAGCCCCCGAGGGAGCGGGTTGAACACCGGGGAGCTGTTTTTT. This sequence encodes CASSPRGSGLNTGELFF.